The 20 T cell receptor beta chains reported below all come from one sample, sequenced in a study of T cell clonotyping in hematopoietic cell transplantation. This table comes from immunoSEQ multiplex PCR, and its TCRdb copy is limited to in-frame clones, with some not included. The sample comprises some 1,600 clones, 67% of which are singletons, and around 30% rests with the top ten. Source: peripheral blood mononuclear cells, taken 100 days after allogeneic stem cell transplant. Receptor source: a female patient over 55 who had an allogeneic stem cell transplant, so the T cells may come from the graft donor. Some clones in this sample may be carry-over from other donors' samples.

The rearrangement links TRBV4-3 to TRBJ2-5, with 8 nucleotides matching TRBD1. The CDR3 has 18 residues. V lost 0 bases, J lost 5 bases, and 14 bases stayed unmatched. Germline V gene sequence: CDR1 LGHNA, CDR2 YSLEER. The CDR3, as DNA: TGCGCCAGCAGCCAAGATGGAGCACAGGGGGGCTTGGTTGAGACCCAGTACTTC. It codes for CASSQDGAQGGLVETQYF.

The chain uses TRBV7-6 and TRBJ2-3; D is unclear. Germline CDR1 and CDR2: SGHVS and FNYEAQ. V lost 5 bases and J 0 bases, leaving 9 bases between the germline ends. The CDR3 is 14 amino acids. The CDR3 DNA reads TGTGCCAGCAGCCTGGCCTCTAGCACAGATACGCAGTATTTT. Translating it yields CASSLASSTDTQYF. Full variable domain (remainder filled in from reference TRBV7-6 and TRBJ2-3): GAGVSQSPRYKVTKRGQDVALRCDPISGHVSLYWYRQALGQGPEFLTYFNYEAQQDKSGLPNDRFSAERPEGSISTLTIQRTEQRDSAMYRCASSLASSTDTQYFGPGTRLTVL.

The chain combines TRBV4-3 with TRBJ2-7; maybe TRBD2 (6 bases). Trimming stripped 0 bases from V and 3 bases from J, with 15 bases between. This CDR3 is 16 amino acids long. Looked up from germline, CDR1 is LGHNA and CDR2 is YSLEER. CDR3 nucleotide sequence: TGCGCCAGCAGCCAAGAATCGACGGGGGTTTACTACGAGCAGTACTTC. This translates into CASSQESTGVYYEQYF.

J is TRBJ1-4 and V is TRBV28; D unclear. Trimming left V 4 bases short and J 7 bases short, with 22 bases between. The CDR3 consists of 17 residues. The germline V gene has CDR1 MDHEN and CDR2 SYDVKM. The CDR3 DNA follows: TGTGCCAGCAGTTCGCCCTCACGCCTTATGCATGGTGAAAAACTGTTTTTT. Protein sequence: CASSSPSRLMHGEKLFF.

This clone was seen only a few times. The DNA for the CDR3 is TGTGCCAGCAGTTACTCGCGAAGTAGCAATCAGCCCCAGCATTTT. This codes for CASSYSRSSNQPQHF. V and J are TRBV6-5 and TRBJ1-5; no clear D gene. V lost 0 bases to trimming and J lost 0 bases, with 6 bases between them. The length of the CDR3 is 15 residues. Germline V gene data show CDR1 as MNHEY and CDR2 as SVGAGI.

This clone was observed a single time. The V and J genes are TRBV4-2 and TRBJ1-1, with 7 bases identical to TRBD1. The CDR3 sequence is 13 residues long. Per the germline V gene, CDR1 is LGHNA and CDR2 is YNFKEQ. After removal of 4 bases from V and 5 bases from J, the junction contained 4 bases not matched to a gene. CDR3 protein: CASSPGGWTEAFF. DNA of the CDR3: TGTGCCAGCAGCCCAGGGGGATGGACTGAAGCTTTCTTT.

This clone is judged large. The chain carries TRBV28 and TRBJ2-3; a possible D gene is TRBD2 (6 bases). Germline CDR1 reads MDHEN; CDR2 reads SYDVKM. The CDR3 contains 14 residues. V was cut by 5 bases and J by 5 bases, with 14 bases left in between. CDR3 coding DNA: TGTGCCAGCAGTCTCGCTAGCGAGGGAGATACGCAGTATTTT. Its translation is CASSLASEGDTQYF. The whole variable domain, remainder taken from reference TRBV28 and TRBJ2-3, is DVKVTQSSRYLVKRTGEKVFLECVQDMDHENMFWYRQDPGLGLRLIYFSYDVKMKEKGDIPEGYSVSREKKERFSLILESASTNQTSMYLCASSLASEGDTQYFGPGTRLTVL.

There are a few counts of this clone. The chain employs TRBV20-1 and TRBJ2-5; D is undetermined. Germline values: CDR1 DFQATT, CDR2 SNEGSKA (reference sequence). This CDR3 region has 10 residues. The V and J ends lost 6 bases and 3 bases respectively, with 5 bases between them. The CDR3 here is CSAPKETQYF. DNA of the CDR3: TGCAGTGCGCCGAAAGAGACCCAGTACTTC.

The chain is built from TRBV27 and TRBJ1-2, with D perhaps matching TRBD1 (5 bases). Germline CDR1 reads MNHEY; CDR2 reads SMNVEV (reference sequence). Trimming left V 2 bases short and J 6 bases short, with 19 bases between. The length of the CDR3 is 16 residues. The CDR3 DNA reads TGTGCCAGCAGTTTAGGGGCAGGCACGTTTCTTAATGGCTACACCTTC. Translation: CASSLGAGTFLNGYTF.

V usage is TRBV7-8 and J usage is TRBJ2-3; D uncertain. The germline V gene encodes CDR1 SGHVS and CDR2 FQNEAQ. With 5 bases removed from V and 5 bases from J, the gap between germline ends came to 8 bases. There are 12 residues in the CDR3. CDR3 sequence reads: CASSLPLDTQYF. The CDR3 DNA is TGTGCCAGCAGCCTCCCATTAGATACGCAGTATTTT.

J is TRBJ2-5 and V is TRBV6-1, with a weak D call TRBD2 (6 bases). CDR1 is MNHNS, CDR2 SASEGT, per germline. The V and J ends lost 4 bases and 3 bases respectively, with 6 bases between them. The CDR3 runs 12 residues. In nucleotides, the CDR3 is TGTGCCAGCAGTGGGGGGGAAGAGACCCAGTACTTC. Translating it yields CASSGGEETQYF.

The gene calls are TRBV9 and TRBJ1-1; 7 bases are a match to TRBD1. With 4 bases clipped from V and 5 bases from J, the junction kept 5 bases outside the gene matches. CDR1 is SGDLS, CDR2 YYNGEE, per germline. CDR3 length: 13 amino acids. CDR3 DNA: TGTGCCAGCAGCCCAGGGGGATGGACTGAAGCTTTCTTT. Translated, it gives CASSPGGWTEAFF. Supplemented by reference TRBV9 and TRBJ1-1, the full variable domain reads DSGVTQTPKHLITATGQRVTLRCSPRSGDLSVYWYQQSLDQGLQFLIQYYNGEERAKGNILERFSAQQFPDLHSELNLSSLELGDSALYFCASSPGGWTEAFFGQGTRLTVV.

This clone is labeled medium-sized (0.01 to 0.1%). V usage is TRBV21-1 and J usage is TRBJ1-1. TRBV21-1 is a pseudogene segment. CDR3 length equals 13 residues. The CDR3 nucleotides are TGTGCCATTCTAGGGCCGGGCAACACTGAAGCTTTCTTT. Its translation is CAILGPGNTEAFF.

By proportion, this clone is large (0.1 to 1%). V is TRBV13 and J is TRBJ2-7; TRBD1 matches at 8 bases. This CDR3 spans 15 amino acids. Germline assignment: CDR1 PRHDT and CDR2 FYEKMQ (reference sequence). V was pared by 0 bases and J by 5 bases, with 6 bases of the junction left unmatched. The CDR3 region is CASSLGPDRVHEQYF. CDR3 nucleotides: TGTGCCAGCAGCTTAGGCCCGGACAGGGTGCACGAGCAGTACTTC.

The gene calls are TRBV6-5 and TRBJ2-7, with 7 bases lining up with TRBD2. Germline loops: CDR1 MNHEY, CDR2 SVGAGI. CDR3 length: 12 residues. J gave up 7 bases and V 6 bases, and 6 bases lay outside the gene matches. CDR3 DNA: TGTGCCAGCAGCCCCGGACTAGAGGAGCAGTACTTC. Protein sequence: CASSPGLEEQYF.

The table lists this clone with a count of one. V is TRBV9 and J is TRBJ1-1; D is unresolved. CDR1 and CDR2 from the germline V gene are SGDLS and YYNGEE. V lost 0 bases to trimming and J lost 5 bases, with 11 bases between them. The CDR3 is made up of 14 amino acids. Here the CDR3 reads CASSVGLGRTEAFF. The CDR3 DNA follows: TGTGCCAGCAGCGTAGGGCTGGGGAGAACTGAAGCTTTCTTT. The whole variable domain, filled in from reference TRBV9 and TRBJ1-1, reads DSGVTQTPKHLITATGQRVTLRCSPRSGDLSVYWYQQSLDQGLQFLIQYYNGEERAKGNILERFSAQQFPDLHSELNLSSLELGDSALYFCASSVGLGRTEAFFGQGTRLTVV.

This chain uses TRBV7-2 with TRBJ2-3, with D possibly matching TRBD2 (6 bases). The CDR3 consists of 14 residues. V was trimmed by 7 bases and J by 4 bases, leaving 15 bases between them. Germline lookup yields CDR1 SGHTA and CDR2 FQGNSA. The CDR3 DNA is TGTGCCAGCAATTGGAGGGCGAGACCAGATACGCAGTATTTT. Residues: CASNWRARPDTQYF.

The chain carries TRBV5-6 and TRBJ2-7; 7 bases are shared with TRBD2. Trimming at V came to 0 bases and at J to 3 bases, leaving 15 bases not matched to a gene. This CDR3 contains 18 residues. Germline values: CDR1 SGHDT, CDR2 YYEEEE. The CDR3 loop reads CASSLAHAAGERGYEQYF. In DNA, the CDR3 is TGTGCCAGCAGCTTGGCGCACGCCGCGGGAGAGAGAGGCTACGAGCAGTACTTC.

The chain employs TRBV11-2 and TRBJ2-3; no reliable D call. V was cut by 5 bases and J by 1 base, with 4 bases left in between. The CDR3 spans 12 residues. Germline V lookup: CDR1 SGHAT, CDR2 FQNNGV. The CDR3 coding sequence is TGTGCCAGCAGCCGCCGCACAGATACGCAGTATTTT. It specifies CASSRRTDTQYF.

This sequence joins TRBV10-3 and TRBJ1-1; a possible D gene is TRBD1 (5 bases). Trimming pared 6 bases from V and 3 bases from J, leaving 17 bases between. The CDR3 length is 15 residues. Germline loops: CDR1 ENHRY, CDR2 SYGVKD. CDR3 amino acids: CAIRGTEGRDTEAFF. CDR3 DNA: TGTGCCATCAGGGGGACTGAGGGTCGGGACACTGAAGCTTTCTTT.